The clone carrying this TCR beta chain showed up just a few times. Antigen specificity is unknown. The junction shows a germline mismatch at one end, possibly a read error. CDR1 and CDR2 from the germline V gene are LNHDA and SQIVND (reference sequence). CDR3 length equals 14 residues. The data belong to a study of T cell repertoires in cytomegalovirus infection. Background on the study: Peptides in the study included HLA-C-restricted and HLA-B-restricted CMV epitopes. Matching HLA type and CMV infection were both indicated by public TCR beta signatures.

Regarding the study as a whole: Clonotypes of TCR beta that were HLA-C-restricted and CMV-specific dominated the ex vivo response.

One entry per CDR3 protein results from TCRdb running MiXCR on the reads. The top ten clones hold 13% of a sample with 900,000 to 950,000 distinct CDR3 sequences, approximately 32% of them seen once. Sequenced here: cultured CD8+ T cells from PBMCs, sampled from culture after CMV antigen stimulation. The source is a human donor in good health (CMV status not recorded). Some clones in this sample may be carry-over from other donors' samples. The genes are TRBV19 and TRBJ1-5; TRBD1 matches at 9 bases. The CDR3 protein is CASTPGTGNRPQHF. As DNA, the CDR3 is TGTGCCAGTACGCCCGGGACAGGGAATCGGCCCCAGCATTTT.